This T cell receptor (beta chain) was recovered during a study of CD8 T cells in Susac syndrome. Study-level information: Patients with Susac syndrome had blood drawn and were at that point therapy-naive, on corticosteroids, or on intravenous immunoglobulin alone.

General study results and limits: Susac CD8+ cells expanded clonally the most in TEMRA cells and in active patients. In its TCR sequencing and HLA analysis, the study acknowledged that the number of individuals was relatively small.

In regard to this clonotype: Its antigen is undetermined.

Germline V CDR1 and CDR2: SGHVS, FNYEAQ. Deletions cut 5 bases from V and 2 bases from J, with 5 bases between. The CDR3 is 12 residues long. The CD8+ and CD4+ T cells were isolated magnetically using a negative isolation approach, whereas the TEMRA cells were enriched by FACS. A quantity of about 0.5 to 1 ug RNA underwent reverse transcription using random hexamers. TCRdb called the immunoSEQ multiplex PCR reads again in MiXCR, with one record for every CDR3 protein. The sample gives about 76,000 distinct CDR3 sequences, approximately 94% of which show up once; more than 0.4% is in the top ten. This TCR was sampled from a human donor with Susac syndrome. This rearrangement joins TRBV7-6 to TRBJ2-3; no clear D. The source material was CD8+ T cells from PBMCs. The CDR3 loop reads CASSLITDTQYF. CDR3 coding DNA: TGTGCCAGCAGCCTCATCACAGATACGCAGTATTTT.